Listed below are T cell receptor beta chains from one sample, sequenced in a study of vaccination and CD4 T cells after COVID-19. Their cognate antigens are unknown. A single record per CDR3 protein comes from TCRdb applying MiXCR to the PCR reads. The sample lists some 18,000 distinct CDR3 sequences; about half were seen once. Sequenced here: CD4+ T cells from blood, cultured in vitro, sampled before SARS-CoV-2 vaccination. Receptors were obtained from a human donor who had recovered from COVID-19. CDR3s include the opening cysteine and the closing phenylalanine or tryptophan. D genes are given only for firm matches. Clone size appears in some rows only: once, few, many, or a class for an expanded clone.

cdr3_nt | cdr3_aa | clone_size | j_call | v_call | d_call | cdr3_length
TGTGCCAGCAGCCCTCGGGAGGGACTAGAGGTAACGCAGTATTTT | CASSPREGLEVTQYF | NA | TRBJ2-3 | TRBV7-8 | TRBD2 | 15
TGTGCCAGCAGTTTATTTACCCTCTCGGGGGAGCTGTTTTTT | CASSLFTLSGELFF | once | TRBJ2-2 | TRBV28 | NA | 14
TGCGCCAGCAGCCCTTTGGTGGGAGTCCAAGAGACCCAGTACTTC | CASSPLVGVQETQYF | NA | TRBJ2-5 | TRBV5-1 | NA | 15
TGCGCCAGCAGCCAAGAAGTGGGGCAGACCGGGGAGCTGTTTTTT | CASSQEVGQTGELFF | NA | TRBJ2-2 | TRBV4-1 | NA | 15
TGTGCCAGTAGTATAGGTAGCGGACTCTACGAGCAGTACTTC | CASSIGSGLYEQYF | NA | TRBJ2-7 | TRBV19 | NA | 14
TGCAGTGCTAGGGTATCGGCTAGCACAGATACGCAGTATTTT | CSARVSASTDTQYF | NA | TRBJ2-3 | TRBV20-1 | NA | 14
TGTGCCAGCAGCTACGAAGGGGGAGAGACCCAGTACTTC | CASSYEGGETQYF | few | TRBJ2-5 | TRBV7-3 | NA | 13
TGTGCCAGCACGCATTCGACTAGCGGGAGCTACGAGCAGTACTTC | CASTHSTSGSYEQYF | few | TRBJ2-7 | TRBV6-1 | TRBD2 | 15
TGTGCCAGCAGCCGGGGACAGAACTATGGCTACACCTTC | CASSRGQNYGYTF | NA | TRBJ1-2 | TRBV6-1 | TRBD1 | 13
TGCGCCAGCAGCCTCGGACAGGGGCAAGGGGAGGCCAAAAACATTCAGTACTTC | CASSLGQGQGEAKNIQYF | NA | TRBJ2-4 | TRBV4-1 | TRBD1 | 18
TGTGCCAGCAGTGAGTTAGCGACCTCATACGAGCAGTACTTC | CASSELATSYEQYF | once | TRBJ2-7 | TRBV2 | NA | 14
TGCAGTGCTATGCTGCCGACAAGCTACGAGCAGTACTTC | CSAMLPTSYEQYF | NA | TRBJ2-7 | TRBV20-1 | NA | 13